This T cell receptor (beta chain) was identified in a study of cytomegalovirus exposure and HLA in healthy donors. Researchers ran the PCR with 60 Vbeta and 13 Jbeta primers. The data were produced by immunoSEQ multiplex PCR, yet TCRdb's version contains in-frame clones alone and is incomplete. The data contain 170,000 or so clones, around four fifths of them singletons. Healthy donors of bone marrow made up the group. Study findings and constraints: Per a prior analysis, the majority of TCR beta V segments were productive roughly 87% or roughly 30% of the time.

Concerning this clone: No antigen is known for it.

V gave up 6 bases and J gave up 4 bases; unmatched junction bases: 12. The CDR3 has 15 amino acids. Germline V gives CDR1 SQVTM, CDR2 ANQGSEA. Sequenced sample: PBMCs. This clonotype was sampled from a middle-aged man in good health and CMV-seronegative. The rearrangement uses TRBV29-1 and TRBJ1-2, with 9 positions matching TRBD1. This chain's CDR3 is CSVATGGPSGYGYTF. CDR3 bases: TGCAGCGTCGCGACAGGGGGGCCCTCGGGCTATGGCTACACCTTC.